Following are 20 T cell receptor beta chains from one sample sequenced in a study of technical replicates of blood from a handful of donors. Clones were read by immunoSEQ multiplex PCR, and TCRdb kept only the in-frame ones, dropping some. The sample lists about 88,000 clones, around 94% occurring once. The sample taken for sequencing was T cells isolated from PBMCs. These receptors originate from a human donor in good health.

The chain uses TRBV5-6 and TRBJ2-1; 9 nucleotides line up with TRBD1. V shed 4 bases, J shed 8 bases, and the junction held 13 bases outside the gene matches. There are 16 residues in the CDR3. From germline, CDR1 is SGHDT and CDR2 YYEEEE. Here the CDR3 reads CASSTPDSRTGDEQFF. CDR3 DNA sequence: TGTGCCAGCAGCACCCCCGACTCGCGGACAGGGGATGAGCAGTTCTTC.

CDR3 residues: CASSQGTSGIVGAYEQYF. CDR3 coding DNA: TGTGCCAGCAGCCAAGGGACTAGCGGGATCGTTGGTGCCTACGAGCAGTACTTC. The V gene is TRBV4-2, the J gene TRBJ2-7, with 12 bases identical to TRBD2. From germline, CDR1 is LGHNA and CDR2 YNFKEQ. V gave up 1 base and J gave up 2 bases; unmatched junction bases: 9. The CDR3 sequence is 18 residues long.

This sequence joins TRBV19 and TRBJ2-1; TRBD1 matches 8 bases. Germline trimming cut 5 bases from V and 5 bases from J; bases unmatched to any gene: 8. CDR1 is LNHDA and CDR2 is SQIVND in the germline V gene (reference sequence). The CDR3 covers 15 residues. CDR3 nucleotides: TGTGCCAGTAGTCCCCGGACAGGGACGCACAATGAGCAGTTCTTC. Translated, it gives CASSPRTGTHNEQFF.

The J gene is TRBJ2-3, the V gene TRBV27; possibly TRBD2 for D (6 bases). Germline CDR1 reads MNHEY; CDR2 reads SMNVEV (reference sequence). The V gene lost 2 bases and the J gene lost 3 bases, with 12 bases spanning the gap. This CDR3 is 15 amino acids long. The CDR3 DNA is TGTGCCAGCAGTTTAATGGGGGGTCGGACAGATACGCAGTATTTT. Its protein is CASSLMGGRTDTQYF.

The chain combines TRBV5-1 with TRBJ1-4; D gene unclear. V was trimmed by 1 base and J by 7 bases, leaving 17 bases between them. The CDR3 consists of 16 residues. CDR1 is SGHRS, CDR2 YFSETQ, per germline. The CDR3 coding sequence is TGCGCCAGCAGCTTGAATGGACCCATCGGGAGTGAAAAACTGTTTTTT. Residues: CASSLNGPIGSEKLFF.

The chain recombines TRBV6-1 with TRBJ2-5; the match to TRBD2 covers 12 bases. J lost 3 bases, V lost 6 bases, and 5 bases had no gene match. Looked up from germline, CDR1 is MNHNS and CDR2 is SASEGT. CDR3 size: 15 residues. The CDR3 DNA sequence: TGTGCCAGCAGGTTCACTAGCGGGGGGAAAGAGACCCAGTACTTC. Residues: CASRFTSGGKETQYF.

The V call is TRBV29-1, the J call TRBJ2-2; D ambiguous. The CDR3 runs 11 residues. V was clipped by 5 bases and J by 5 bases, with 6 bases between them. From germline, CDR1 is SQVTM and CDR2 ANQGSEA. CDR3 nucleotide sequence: TGCAGCGTTTCCGTGACCGGGGAGCTGTTTTTT. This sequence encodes CSVSVTGELFF.

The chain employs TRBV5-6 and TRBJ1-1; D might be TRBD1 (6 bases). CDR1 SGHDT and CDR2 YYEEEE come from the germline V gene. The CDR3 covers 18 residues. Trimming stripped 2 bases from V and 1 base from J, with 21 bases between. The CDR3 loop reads CASSFRPRTVNWNTEAFF. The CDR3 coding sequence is TGTGCCAGCAGCTTTCGGCCGAGGACAGTCAATTGGAACACTGAAGCTTTCTTT.

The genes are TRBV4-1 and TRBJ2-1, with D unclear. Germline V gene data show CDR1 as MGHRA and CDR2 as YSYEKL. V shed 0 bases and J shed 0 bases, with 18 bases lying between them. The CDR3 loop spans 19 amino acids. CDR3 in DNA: TGCGCCAGCAGCCAAGACTCATTTACTCGACGGAGCTCCTACAATGAGCAGTTCTTC. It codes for CASSQDSFTRRSSYNEQFF.

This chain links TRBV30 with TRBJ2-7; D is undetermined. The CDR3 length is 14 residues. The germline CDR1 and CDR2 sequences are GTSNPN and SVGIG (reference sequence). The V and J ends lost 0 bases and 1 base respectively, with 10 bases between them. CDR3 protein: CAWSVHGISYEQYF. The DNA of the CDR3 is TGTGCCTGGAGTGTGCATGGCATTTCCTACGAGCAGTACTTC.

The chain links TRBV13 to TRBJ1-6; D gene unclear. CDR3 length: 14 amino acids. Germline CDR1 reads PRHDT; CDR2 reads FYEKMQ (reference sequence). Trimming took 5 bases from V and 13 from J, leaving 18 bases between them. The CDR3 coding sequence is TGTGCCAGCAGCCCGCCCAGCGGAGGTTTGCCCCTCCACTTT. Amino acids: CASSPPSGGLPLHF.

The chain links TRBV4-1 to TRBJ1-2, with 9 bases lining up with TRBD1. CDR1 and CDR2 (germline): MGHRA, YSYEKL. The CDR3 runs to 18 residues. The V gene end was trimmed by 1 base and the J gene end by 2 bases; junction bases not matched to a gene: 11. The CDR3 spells CASSQVPGQGVQNYGYTF. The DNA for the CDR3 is TGCGCCAGCAGCCAAGTACCGGGACAGGGCGTGCAGAACTATGGCTACACCTTC.

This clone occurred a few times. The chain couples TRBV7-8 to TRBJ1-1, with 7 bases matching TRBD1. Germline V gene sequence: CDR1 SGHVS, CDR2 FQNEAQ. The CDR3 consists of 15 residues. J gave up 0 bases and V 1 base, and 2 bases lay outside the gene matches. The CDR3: CASSLGGQLNTEAFF. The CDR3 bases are TGTGCCAGCAGCTTAGGGGGACAGTTGAACACTGAAGCTTTCTTT.

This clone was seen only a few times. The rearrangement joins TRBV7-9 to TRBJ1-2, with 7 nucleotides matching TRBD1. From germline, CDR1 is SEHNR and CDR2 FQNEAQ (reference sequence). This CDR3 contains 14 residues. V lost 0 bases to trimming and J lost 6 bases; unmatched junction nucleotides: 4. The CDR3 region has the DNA TGTGCCAGCAGCTTAGCTGGGACAGTCCATGGCTACACCTTC. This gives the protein CASSLAGTVHGYTF. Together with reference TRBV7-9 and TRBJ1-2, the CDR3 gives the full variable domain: DTGVSQNPRHKITKRGQNVTFRCDPISEHNRLYWYRQTLGQGPEFLTYFQNEAQLEKSRLLSDRFSAERPKGSFSTLEIQRTEQGDSAMYLCASSLAGTVHGYTFGSGTRLTVV.

The CDR3 loop reads CASSEGNGADDEQFF. The CDR3 region has the DNA TGTGCCAGCAGCGAAGGCAATGGGGCTGACGATGAGCAGTTCTTC. The chain joins TRBV5-5 to TRBJ2-1; possible D gene TRBD1, 5 bases. Germline V gene lookup returns CDR1 SGHKS and CDR2 YYEKEE (reference sequence). V dropped 4 bases and J dropped 8 bases, with 19 bases sitting between them. The CDR3 consists of 15 residues.

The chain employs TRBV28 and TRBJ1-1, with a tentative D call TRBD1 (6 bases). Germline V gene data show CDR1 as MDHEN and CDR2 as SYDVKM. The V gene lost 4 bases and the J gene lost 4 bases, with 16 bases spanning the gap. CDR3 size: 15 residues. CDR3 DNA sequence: TGTGCCAGCAGTTATCAAACAGGGTGGGGCACTGAAGCTTTCTTT. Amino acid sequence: CASSYQTGWGTEAFF.

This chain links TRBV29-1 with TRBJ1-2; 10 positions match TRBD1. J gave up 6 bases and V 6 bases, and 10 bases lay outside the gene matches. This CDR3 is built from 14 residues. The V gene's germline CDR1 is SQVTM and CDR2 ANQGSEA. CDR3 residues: CSVDGTGVLDGYTF. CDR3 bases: TGCAGCGTGGACGGGACAGGGGTCCTTGATGGCTACACCTTC.

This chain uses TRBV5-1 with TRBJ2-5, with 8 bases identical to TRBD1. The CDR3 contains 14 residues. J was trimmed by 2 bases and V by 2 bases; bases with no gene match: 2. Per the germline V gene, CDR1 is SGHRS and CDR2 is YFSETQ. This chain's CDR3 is CASSFGTGQETQYF. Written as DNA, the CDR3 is TGCGCCAGCAGCTTTGGGACAGGTCAAGAGACCCAGTACTTC.

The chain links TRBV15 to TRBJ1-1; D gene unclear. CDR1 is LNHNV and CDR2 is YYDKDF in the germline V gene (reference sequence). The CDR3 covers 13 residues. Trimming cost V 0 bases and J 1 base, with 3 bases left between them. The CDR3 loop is CATSRDKNTEAFF. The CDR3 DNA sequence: TGTGCCACCAGCAGAGATAAGAACACTGAAGCTTTCTTT.

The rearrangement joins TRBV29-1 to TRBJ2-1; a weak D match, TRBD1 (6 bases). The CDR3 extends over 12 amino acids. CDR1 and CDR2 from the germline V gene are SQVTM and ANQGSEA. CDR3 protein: CSQVGADNEQFF. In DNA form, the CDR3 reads TGCTCTCAGGTGGGGGCGGACAATGAGCAGTTCTTC.